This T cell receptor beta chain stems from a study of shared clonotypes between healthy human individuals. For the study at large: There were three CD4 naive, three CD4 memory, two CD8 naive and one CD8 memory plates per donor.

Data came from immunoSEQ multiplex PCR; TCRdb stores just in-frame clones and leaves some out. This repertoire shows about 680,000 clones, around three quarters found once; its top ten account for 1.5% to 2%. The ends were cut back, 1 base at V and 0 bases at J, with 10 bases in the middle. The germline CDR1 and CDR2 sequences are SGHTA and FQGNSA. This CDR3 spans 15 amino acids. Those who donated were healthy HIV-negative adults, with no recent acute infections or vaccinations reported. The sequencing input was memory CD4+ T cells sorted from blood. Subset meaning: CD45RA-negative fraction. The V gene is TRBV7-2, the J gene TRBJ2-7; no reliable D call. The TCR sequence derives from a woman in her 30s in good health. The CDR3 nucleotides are TGTGCCAGCAGCTTAGGAGGCAGCATCTCCTACGAGCAGTACTTC. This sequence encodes CASSLGGSISYEQYF.